This T cell receptor beta chain originates from a study of blood T cells in healthy people across ages. This clonotype was detected a few times. With a J-beta primer mix and a sample-barcoded 5' primer, a second PCR ran about 6 to 11 cycles. TCRdb re-called the 5' RACE reads through MiXCR, storing one row per CDR3 protein. The repertoire holds about 1.6 million distinct CDR3 sequences, with almost 35% as singletons. Caucasian, healthy and from Russia, the donors were aged between about 6 and 90. The V and J ends lost 3 bases and 1 base respectively, with 6 bases between them. The CDR3 loop spans 12 amino acids. From germline, CDR1 is DFQATT and CDR2 SNEGSKA (reference sequence).

The receptor comes from a woman in her twenties or thirties in good health. The chain employs TRBV20-1 and TRBJ2-5; no firm D call. What was sequenced was blood. CDR3 protein: CSASRFQETQYF. The DNA for the CDR3 is TGCAGTGCTAGCCGGTTCCAAGAGACCCAGTACTTC.